This entry is about one T cell receptor beta chain. The antigen is unknown. PCR used 60 Vbeta primers and 13 Jbeta primers. Profiled with immunoSEQ multiplex PCR; TCRdb holds only in-frame clones, not every one. The sample holds over 85,000 clones, 76% seen once. The ends lost 4 bases at V and 5 bases at J; junction bases unmatched: 10. The CDR3 runs 15 residues. Germline V CDR1 and CDR2: SGHDN, FVKESK. These data are taken from a study of cytomegalovirus exposure and HLA in healthy donors. Study background: Earlier, 95 million to 120 million unique TCR beta sequences were recovered from roughly 200 million T cells by an analysis. Study results and limitations: With later analysis, a missense DCLRE1C variant became linked to TCR beta V- and J-gene trimming. The study put some 150 TCR beta chains on its list as cytomegalovirus-associated. A later analysis found TCR association rates differed by HLA locus, highest for DRB1 and lowest for HLA-C.

The chain is built from TRBV14 and TRBJ1-2, with 7 positions matching TRBD1. Sequencing was done on a sample of PBMCs. The sequence was collected from a man between 25 and 39 years old in good health and CMV-seropositive. The CDR3 DNA reads TGTGCCAGCAGCCGATCGGGGACAGCAGATTATGGCTACACCTTC. This gives the protein CASSRSGTADYGYTF.